This record concerns one TCR beta chain sequence. The CDR3 is made up of 14 amino acids. The ends were cut back, 8 bases at V and 6 bases at J, with 20 bases in the middle. This sample was included in a study of molecular identifiers for immune sequencing clone quantification. Each CDR3 protein is one row after TCRdb ran MiXCR on the PCR reads. The sample has about half a million distinct CDR3 sequences; around 21% are singletons. The chain combines TRBV5-3 with TRBJ1-1; possible D gene TRBD1, 6 bases. TRBV5-3 is marked as an open reading frame, function uncertain. Sequenced: naive CD8+ T cells from blood, with Jurkat cell RNA spiked in. Subset: FACS-sorted CD8+CD4-CCR7+CD45RA+ naive T cells. This TCR was sampled from a human donor in good health. Some libraries in this study had Jurkat cell RNA spiked in. The CDR3 is CASRLTGDVAEAFF. In nucleotides, the CDR3 is TGTGCCAGCAGACTGACAGGCGACGTAGCTGAAGCTTTCTTT.